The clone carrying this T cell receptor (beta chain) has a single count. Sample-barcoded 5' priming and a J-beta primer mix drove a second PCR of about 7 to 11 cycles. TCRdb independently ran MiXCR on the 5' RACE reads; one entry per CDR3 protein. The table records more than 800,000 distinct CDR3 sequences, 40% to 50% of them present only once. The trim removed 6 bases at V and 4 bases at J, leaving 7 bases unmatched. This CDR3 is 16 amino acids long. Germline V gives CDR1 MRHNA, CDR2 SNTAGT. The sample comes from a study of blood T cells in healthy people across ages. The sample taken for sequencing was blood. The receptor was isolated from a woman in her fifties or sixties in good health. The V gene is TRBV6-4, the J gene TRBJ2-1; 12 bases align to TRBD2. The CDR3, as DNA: TGTGCCAGCAGCGGTGCGCTAGCGGGAGGGTACAATGAGCAGTTCTTC. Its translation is CASSGALAGGYNEQFF.